A single T cell receptor (beta chain) is shown here with its context. The sample originates from a study of blood T cell repertoires in COVID-19. This CDR3 spans 13 amino acids. Germline lookup yields CDR1 MNHEY and CDR2 SVGAGI. V was clipped by 6 bases and J by 7 bases, with 13 bases between them. Assay used: immunoSEQ multiplex PCR; TCRdb lists only in-frame clones, some missing. This sample has tens of thousands of clones, with around 84% found just once. The sample taken for sequencing was peripheral blood. The chain recombines TRBV6-5 with TRBJ1-5; D remains unclear. This sequence was found in a human donor in a cohort sampled during active or convalescent COVID-19. The CDR3 DNA reads as TGTGCCAGCAGGCTGGACCGGGGACAGCCCCAGCATTTT. Residues: CASRLDRGQPQHF.